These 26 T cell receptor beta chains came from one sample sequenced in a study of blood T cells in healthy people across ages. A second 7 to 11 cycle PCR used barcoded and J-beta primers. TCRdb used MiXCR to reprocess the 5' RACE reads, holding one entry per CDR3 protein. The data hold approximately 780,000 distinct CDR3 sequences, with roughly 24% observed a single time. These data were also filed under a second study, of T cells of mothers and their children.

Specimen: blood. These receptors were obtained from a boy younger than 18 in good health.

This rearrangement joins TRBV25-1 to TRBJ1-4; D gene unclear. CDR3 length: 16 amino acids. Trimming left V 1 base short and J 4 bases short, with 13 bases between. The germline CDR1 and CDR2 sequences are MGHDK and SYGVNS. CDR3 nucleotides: TGTGCCAGCAGTGAATCTGGGAGGTCGATTAATGAAAAACTGTTTTTT. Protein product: CASSESGRSINEKLFF.

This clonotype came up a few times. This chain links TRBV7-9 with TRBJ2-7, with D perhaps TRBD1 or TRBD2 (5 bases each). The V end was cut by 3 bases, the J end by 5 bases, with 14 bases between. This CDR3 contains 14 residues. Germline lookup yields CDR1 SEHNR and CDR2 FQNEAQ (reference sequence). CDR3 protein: CASSFRGPSHEQYF. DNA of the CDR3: TGTGCCAGCAGCTTTAGGGGACCAAGCCACGAGCAGTACTTC.

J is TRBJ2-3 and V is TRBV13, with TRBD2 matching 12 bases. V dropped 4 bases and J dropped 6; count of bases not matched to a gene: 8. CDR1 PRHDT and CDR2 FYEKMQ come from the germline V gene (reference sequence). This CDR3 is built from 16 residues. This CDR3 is CASSSRTSGILDTQYF. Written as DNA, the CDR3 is TGTGCCAGCAGCTCTAGGACTAGCGGGATTCTGGATACGCAGTATTTT.

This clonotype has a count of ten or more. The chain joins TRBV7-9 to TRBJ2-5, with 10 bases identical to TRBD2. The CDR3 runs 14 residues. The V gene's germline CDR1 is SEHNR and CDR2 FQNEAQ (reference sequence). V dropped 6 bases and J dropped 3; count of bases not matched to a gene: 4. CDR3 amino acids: CASSRTSGKETQYF. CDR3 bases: TGTGCCAGCAGTCGGACTAGCGGTAAAGAGACCCAGTACTTC.

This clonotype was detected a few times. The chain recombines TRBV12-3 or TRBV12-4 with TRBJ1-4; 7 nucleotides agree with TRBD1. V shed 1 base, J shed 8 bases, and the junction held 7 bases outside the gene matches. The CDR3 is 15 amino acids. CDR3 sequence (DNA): TGTGCCAGCAGTTTAGGGGCAGGGGGAAGAGAAAAACTGTTTTTT. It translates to CASSLGAGGREKLFF.

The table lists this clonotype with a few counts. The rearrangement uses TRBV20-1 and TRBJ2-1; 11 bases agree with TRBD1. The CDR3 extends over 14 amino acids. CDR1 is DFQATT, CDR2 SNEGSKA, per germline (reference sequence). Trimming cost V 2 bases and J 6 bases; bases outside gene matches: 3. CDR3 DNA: TGCAGTGCTAGATCGGGACAGGGGGTCAATGAGCAGTTCTTC. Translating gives CSARSGQGVNEQFF.

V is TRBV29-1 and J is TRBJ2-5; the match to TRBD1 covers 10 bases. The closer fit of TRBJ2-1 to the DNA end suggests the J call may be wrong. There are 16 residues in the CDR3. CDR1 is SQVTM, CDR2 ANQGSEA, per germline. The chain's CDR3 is CSVEVGGTGVFDEQFF. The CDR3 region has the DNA TGCAGCGTTGAGGTTGGCGGGACAGGGGTGTTCGATGAGCAGTTCTTC.

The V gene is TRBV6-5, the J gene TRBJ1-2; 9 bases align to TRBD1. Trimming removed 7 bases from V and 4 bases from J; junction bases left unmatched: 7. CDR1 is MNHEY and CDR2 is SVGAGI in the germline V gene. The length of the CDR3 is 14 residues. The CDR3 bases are TGTGCCAGCAACCCGGACAGGGGACGCTATGGCTACACCTTC. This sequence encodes CASNPDRGRYGYTF.

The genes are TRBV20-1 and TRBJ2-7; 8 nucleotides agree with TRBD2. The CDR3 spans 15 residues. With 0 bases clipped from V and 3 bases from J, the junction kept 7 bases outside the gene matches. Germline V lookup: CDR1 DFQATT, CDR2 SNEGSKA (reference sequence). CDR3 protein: CSARDEVAGLYEQYF. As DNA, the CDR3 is TGCAGTGCTAGAGATGAGGTAGCGGGGCTCTACGAGCAGTACTTC.

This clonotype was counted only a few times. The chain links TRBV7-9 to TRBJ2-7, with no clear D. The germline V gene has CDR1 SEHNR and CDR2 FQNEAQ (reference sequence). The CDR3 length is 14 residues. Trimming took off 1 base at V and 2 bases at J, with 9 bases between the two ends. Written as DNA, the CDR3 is TGTGCCAGCAGCTTAGGACGGATAACCTACGAGCAGTACTTC. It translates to CASSLGRITYEQYF.

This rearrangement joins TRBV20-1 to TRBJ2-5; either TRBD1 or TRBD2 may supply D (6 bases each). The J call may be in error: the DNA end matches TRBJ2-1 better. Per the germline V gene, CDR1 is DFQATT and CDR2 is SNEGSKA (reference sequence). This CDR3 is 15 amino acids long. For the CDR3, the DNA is TGCAGTGCTACGCGGACCCCCCGGGGGCTAAATGAGCAGTTCTTC. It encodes CSATRTPRGLNEQFF.

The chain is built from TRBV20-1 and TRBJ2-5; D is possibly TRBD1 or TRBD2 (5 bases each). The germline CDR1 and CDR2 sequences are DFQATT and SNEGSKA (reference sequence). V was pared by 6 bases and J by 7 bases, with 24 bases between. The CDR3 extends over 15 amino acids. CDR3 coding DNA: TGCAGTGCCCCCCCGGTGGGGACGGTGCGCGGGACCCAGTACTTC. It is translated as CSAPPVGTVRGTQYF.

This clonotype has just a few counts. In nucleotides, the CDR3 is TGTGCCAGCAGTCCTCGACAGGGCTACTACGAGCAGTACTTC. Protein: CASSPRQGYYEQYF. The chain carries TRBV27 and TRBJ2-5, with TRBD1 identical over 7 bases. The end of the DNA is better explained by TRBJ2-7, so the J call may be wrong. The germline CDR1 and CDR2 sequences are MNHEY and SMNVEV (reference sequence). The CDR3 contains 14 residues.

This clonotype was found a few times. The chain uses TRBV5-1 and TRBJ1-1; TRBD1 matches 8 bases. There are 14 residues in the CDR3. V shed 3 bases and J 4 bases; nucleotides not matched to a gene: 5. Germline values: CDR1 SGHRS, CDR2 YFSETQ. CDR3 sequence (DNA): TGCGCCAGCAGCTCGAGCAGGGGGCTCACTGAAGCTTTCTTT. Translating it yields CASSSSRGLTEAFF.

CDR3 amino acids: CASSEDSRRGGGYTF. CDR3 sequence (DNA): TGTGCCAGCAGTGAAGACTCCCGCAGGGGAGGTGGCTACACCTTC. This chain links TRBV2 with TRBJ1-2, with TRBD1 as a possible D gene (6 bases). CDR1 is SNHLY and CDR2 is FYNNEI in the germline V gene. This CDR3 is built from 15 residues. Deletions cut 1 base from V and 7 bases from J, with 16 bases between.

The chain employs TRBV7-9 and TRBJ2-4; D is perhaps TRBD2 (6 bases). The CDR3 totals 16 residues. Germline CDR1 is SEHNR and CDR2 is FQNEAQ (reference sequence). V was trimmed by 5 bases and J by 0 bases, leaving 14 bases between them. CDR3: CASSGTWDLAKNIQYF. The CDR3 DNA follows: TGTGCCAGCAGCGGTACTTGGGACTTAGCCAAAAACATTCAGTACTTC.

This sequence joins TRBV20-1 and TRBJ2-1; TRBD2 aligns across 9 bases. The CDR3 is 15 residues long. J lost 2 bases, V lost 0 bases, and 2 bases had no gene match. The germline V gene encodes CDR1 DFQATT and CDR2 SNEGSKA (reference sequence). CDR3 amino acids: CSAREASGAYNEQFF. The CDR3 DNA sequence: TGCAGTGCTAGAGAGGCTAGCGGGGCCTACAATGAGCAGTTCTTC.

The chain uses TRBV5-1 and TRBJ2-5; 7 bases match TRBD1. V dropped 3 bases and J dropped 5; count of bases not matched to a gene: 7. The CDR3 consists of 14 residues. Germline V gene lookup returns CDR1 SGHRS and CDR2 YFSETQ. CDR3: CASSSGQPTETQYF. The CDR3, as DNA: TGCGCCAGCAGCTCGGGACAGCCGACGGAGACCCAGTACTTC. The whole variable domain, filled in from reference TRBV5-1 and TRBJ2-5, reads KAGVTQTPRYLIKTRGQQVTLSCSPISGHRSVSWYQQTPGQGLQFLFEYFSETQRNKGNFPGRFSGRQFSNSRSEMNVSTLELGDSALYLCASSSGQPTETQYFGPGTRLLVL.

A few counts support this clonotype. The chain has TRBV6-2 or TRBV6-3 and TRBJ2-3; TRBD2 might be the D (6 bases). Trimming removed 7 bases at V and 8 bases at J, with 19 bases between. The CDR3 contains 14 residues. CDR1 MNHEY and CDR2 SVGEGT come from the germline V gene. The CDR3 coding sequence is TGTGCCAGCAAACTCGGGGGAGCCGGGGGTACGCAGTATTTT. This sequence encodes CASKLGGAGGTQYF.

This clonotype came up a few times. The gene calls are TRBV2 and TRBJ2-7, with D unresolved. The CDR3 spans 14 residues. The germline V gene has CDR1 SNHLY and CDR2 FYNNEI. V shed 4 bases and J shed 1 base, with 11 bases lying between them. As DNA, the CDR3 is TGTGCCAGCAGTGCGGAGATGCAGTCCTACGAGCAGTACTTC. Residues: CASSAEMQSYEQYF.

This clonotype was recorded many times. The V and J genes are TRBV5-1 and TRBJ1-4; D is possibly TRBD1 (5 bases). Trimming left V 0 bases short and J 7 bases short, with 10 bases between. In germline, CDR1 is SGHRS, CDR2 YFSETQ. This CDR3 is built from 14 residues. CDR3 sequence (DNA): TGCGCCAGCAGCTTGGGGGGCGAGGGTGAAAAACTGTTTTTT. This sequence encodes CASSLGGEGEKLFF.

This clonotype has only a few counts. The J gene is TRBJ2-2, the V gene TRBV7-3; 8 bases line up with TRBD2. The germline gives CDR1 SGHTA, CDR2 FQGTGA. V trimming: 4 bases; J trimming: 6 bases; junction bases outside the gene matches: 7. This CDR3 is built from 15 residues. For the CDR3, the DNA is TGTGCCAGCAGCTCCTCTCACGGGGGGGCCGGGGAGCTGTTTTTT. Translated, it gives CASSSSHGGAGELFF.

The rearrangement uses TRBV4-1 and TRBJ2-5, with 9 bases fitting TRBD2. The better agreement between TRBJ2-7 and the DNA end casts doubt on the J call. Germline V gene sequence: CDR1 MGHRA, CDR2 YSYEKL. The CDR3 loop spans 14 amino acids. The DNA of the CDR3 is TGCGCCAGCAGCCAAGTGGTAGCGGGGGCCGAGCAGTACTTC. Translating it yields CASSQVVAGAEQYF.

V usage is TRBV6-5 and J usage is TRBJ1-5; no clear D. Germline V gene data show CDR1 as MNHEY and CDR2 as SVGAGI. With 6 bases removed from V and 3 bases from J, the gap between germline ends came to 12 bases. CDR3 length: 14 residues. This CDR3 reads CASSPGRINQPQHF. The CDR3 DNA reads TGTGCCAGCAGCCCCGGACGGATCAATCAGCCCCAGCATTTT.

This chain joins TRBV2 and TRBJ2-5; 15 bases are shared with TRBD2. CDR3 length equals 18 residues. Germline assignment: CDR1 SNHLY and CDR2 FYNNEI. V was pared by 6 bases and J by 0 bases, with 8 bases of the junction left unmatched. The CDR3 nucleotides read TGTGCCAGCAGCGGTCGGGGGACTAGCGGGGGGTACCAAGAGACCCAGTACTTC. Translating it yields CASSGRGTSGGYQETQYF.

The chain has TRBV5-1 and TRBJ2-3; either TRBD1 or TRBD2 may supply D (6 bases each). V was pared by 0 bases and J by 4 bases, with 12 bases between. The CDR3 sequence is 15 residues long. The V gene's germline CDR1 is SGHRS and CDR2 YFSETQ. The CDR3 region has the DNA TGCGCCAGCAGCTTGGAAGGGGGGCCTCCAGATACGCAGTATTTT. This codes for CASSLEGGPPDTQYF.